This section outlines one T cell receptor (beta chain) sequence together with its context. Its specificity is not known. Alongside a J-beta primer mix, a sample-barcoded 5' primer served in a second PCR lasting 7 to 11 cycles. TCRdb ran MiXCR on the 5' RACE reads and lists one entry per CDR3 protein. In the table there are roughly 1.4 million distinct CDR3 sequences, 45% to 70% of which are singletons. The data belong to a study of blood T cells in healthy people across ages. Study-wide results and limits: It was not known whether donors were CMV positive (a possible confounder of expanded clonotype changes). Those diversity estimates obtained from one million T cells were thought to be underestimates.

Germline CDR1 is SEHNR and CDR2 is FQNEAQ (reference sequence). The V end lost 1 base, the J end lost 1 base, and 10 bases lay between the germline ends. This CDR3 region has 15 residues. Sequenced: blood. This sequence joins TRBV7-9 and TRBJ1-1; D is ambiguous. The clonotype was recovered from a man younger than 35 in good health. This CDR3 reads CASSLGFQPNTEAFF. For the CDR3, the DNA is TGTGCCAGCAGCTTAGGGTTCCAGCCGAACACTGAAGCTTTCTTT.